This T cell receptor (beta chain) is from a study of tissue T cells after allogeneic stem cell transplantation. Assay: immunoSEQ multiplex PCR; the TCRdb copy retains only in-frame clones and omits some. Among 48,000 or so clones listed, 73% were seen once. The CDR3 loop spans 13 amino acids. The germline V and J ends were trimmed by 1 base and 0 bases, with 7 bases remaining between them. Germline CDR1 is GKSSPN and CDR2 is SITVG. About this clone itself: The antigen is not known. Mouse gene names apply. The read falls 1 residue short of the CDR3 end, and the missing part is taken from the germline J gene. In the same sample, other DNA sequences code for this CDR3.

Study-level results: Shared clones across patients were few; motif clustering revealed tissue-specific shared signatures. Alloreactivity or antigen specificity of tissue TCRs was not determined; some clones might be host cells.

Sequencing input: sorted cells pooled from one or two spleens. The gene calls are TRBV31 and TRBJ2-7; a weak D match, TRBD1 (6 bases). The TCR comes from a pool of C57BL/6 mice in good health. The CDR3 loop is CAWSRDNSYEQYF. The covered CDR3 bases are TGTGCCTGGAGTCGGGACAACTCCTATGAACAGTAC.